This paragraph covers one T cell receptor (beta chain) sequence. No antigen is known for it. A junction end diverges from the germline sequence, so it may reflect a read error. This specimen belongs to a study of shared clonotypes between healthy human individuals. This CDR3 has 15 residues. Germline V gene lookup returns CDR1 SGDLS and CDR2 YYNGEE. Study-wide findings and caveats: What limited the represented genetic and exposure-history diversity was the small number of donors.

Data came from immunoSEQ multiplex PCR; TCRdb stores just in-frame clones and leaves some out. The data hold 950,000 to 1,100,000 clones, with around three quarters observed a single time. Healthy HIV-negative adults with no recent acute infections or vaccinations were recruited as donors. The material sequenced was memory CD4+ T cells from PBMCs. Subset: CD45RA-negative fraction. This sequence originates from a man aged 18 to 29 in good health. Some clones in this sample may be carry-over from other donors' samples. The gene calls are TRBV9 and TRBJ1-2; D is ambiguous. Here the CDR3 reads CASARALKQNYGYTF. The CDR3 DNA follows: TGTGCCAGCGCGAGGGCACTTAAACAAAACTATGGGTACACCTTC.